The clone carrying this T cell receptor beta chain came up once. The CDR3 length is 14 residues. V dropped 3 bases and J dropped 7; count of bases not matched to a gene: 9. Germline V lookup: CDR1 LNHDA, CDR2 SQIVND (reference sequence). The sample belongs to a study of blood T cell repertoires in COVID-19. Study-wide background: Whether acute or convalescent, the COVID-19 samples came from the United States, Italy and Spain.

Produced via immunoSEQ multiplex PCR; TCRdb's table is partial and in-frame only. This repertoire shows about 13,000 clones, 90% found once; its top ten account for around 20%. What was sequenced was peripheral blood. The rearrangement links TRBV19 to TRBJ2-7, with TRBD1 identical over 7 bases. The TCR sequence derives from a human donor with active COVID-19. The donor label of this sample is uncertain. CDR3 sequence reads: CASSMGTGALEQYF. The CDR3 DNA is TGTGCCAGTAGTATGGGAACAGGGGCGCTGGAGCAGTACTTC.